The rows below give T cell receptor beta chains drawn from one sample of a study of blood T cell repertoires in COVID-19. Sequencing used immunoSEQ multiplex PCR; TCRdb keeps in-frame clones, though not all of them. The repertoire holds around 60,000 clones, with approximately 88% as singletons. Sequencing was carried out using peripheral blood. These receptors originate from a human donor in a cohort sampled during active COVID-19. Both conserved end residues are part of each CDR3. A D gene is named only where the DNA matches it firmly. Clone size is not always given. Where it is, it says once, few, many or a class for expanded clones.

size,D,length,J,V,DNA,CDR3
.,.,18,TRBJ1-2,TRBV5-6,TGTGCCAGCAGCTTGGACCCGGGGAGCCCCCCGCGTGACTATGGCTACACCTTC,CASSLDPGSPPRDYGYTF
.,.,16,TRBJ2-2,TRBV28,TGTGCCAGCAGTTCGCACAGGGATCGGAGGACCGGGGAGCTGTTTTTT,CASSSHRDRRTGELFF
.,TRBD1,17,TRBJ1-2,TRBV30,TGTGCCTGGAGTGCCCGCCCACCGGGACAGAGTAGATATGGCTACACCTTC,CAWSARPPGQSRYGYTF
.,TRBD2,17,TRBJ2-7,TRBV7-8,TGTGCCAGCAGCTTATCGGGGGGAGGACCGGTCACCTACGAGCAGTACTTC,CASSLSGGGPVTYEQYF
.,TRBD2,17,TRBJ2-1,TRBV7-2,TGTGCCAGCAGCTTAGCTCTCGGGACTAGCTTTGCTAATGAGCAGTTCTTC,CASSLALGTSFANEQFF
.,TRBD2,17,TRBJ2-7,TRBV11-2,TGTGCCAGCAGCTTAGATTTTGAAGCGGGATCGGCCTACGAGCAGTACTTC,CASSLDFEAGSAYEQYF
.,TRBD1,14,TRBJ2-7,TRBV6-5,TGTGCCAGCAGTTCTCAGGGGGCCACCTACGAGCAGTACTTC,CASSSQGATYEQYF
.,TRBD2,12,TRBJ2-5,TRBV10-1,TGCGCCACCTCTAGCGGACAAGAGACCCAGTACTTC,CATSSGQETQYF
.,.,14,TRBJ1-2,TRBV9,TGTGCCAGCGCGTTACAGGGAGTACCTATGGGCTACACCTTC,CASALQGVPMGYTF
.,.,17,TRBJ2-3,TRBV28,TGTGCCAGCAGTTTTTTCCTCCCCAGGAGGCCCCAGGATACGCAGTATTTT,CASSFFLPRRPQDTQYF
.,.,14,TRBJ1-2,TRBV14,TGTGCCAGCAGCCAACGGATAGGGGGATATGGCTACACCTTC,CASSQRIGGYGYTF
few,TRBD1,15,TRBJ2-7,TRBV16,TGTGCCAGCAGCCCCCGGACAGGGCTCTCCTACGAGCAGTACTTC,CASSPRTGLSYEQYF
.,TRBD2,16,TRBJ2-5,TRBV30,TGTGCCTGGAACCCACTAGCGGGGGGGCCTGGGGAGACCCAGTACTTC,CAWNPLAGGPGETQYF
once,.,13,TRBJ1-4,TRBV28,TGTGCCAGCACCCCTGGGGAGGGTGAAAAACTGTTTTTT,CASTPGEGEKLFF
once,.,14,TRBJ1-5,TRBV6-6,TGTGCCAGCGCAGGGGATGGGGTAAATCAGCCCCAGCATTTT,CASAGDGVNQPQHF
.,.,11,TRBJ2-1,TRBV5-4,TGTGCCAGCAGCTTAAGTCAGGAGCAGTTCTTC,CASSLSQEQFF
.,.,17,TRBJ2-1,TRBV4-2,TGTGCCAGCAGCCAAGCGGGGGAACTCTCTGCCTACAATGAGCAGTTCTTC,CASSQAGELSAYNEQFF
once,TRBD2,13,TRBJ2-7,TRBV10-2,TGCGCCAGCGCTGGGACTAGCGTTTACGAGCAGTACTTC,CASAGTSVYEQYF
.,.,12,TRBJ1-1,TRBV7-6,TGTGCCAGCAGCTTTCTTCGCGGTGAAGCTTTCTTT,CASSFLRGEAFF
once,TRBD1,16,TRBJ2-7,TRBV13,TGTGCCAGCAGCTTAGGGGACAGGGAAGCTTGGGACGAGCAGTACTTC,CASSLGDREAWDEQYF
.,TRBD1,16,TRBJ1-4,TRBV4-3,TGCGCCAGCAGCCAAGGCAGGGGGGTCGCTAATGAAAAACTGTTTTTT,CASSQGRGVANEKLFF
.,.,13,TRBJ2-3,TRBV13,TGTGCCAGCAGCTTAGCCTCCACAGATACGCAGTATTTT,CASSLASTDTQYF
.,.,15,TRBJ2-7,TRBV6-5,TGTGCCAGCAGCCTTGGGGACTTTCTTGCCTACGAGCAGTACTTC,CASSLGDFLAYEQYF
.,.,14,TRBJ2-7,TRBV9,TGTGCCAGCAGCCCCCGGTCGGGGGCCTACGAGCAGTACTTC,CASSPRSGAYEQYF
.,.,13,TRBJ2-7,TRBV18,TGTGCCAGCTCACCAGCAACGAACAACGAGCAGTACTTC,CASSPATNNEQYF
.,.,16,TRBJ2-1,TRBV11-2,TGTGCCAGCAGCTTAAGGAGGTGGGAGAGGGGGTATGAGCAGTTCTTC,CASSLRRWERGYEQFF
.,TRBD2,14,TRBJ2-2,TRBV19,TGTGCCAGTAGTCCTAGCGGGAACACCGGGGAGCTGTTTTTT,CASSPSGNTGELFF
.,.,15,TRBJ1-1,TRBV6-6,TGTGCCAGCAGTTTATTGGGACACCAGAACACTGAAGCTTTCTTT,CASSLLGHQNTEAFF